The 32 T cell receptor beta chains in this list originate from one sample, sequenced in a study of identical twins. TCRdb reanalysed the 5' RACE reads using MiXCR and keeps one entry per CDR3 protein. This sample has roughly 470,000 distinct CDR3 sequences, with about 13% found just once. The sample was also linked to a second study, of yellow fever vaccine responses in identical twins.

Sequenced input: CD4+ T cells sorted from blood. The receptors were sampled from a woman between 18 and 30 years old in good health.

The chain is built from TRBV7-9 and TRBJ2-7; TRBD1 aligns across 9 bases. Looked up from germline, CDR1 is SEHNR and CDR2 is FQNEAQ (reference sequence). This CDR3 comprises 14 residues. V lost 2 bases to trimming and J lost 5 bases; unmatched junction nucleotides: 4. This CDR3 reads CASSLRDRVHEQYF. The CDR3 bases are TGTGCCAGCAGCTTAAGGGACAGGGTACACGAGCAGTACTTC. The full variable domain, with the rest looked up from reference TRBV7-9 and TRBJ2-7, is DTGVSQNPRHKITKRGQNVTFRCDPISEHNRLYWYRQTLGQGPEFLTYFQNEAQLEKSRLLSDRFSAERPKGSFSTLEIQRTEQGDSAMYLCASSLRDRVHEQYFGPGTRLTVT.

In this sample, this clonotype turned up a few times. The CDR3 DNA sequence: TGTGCCAGCAGTTTACTTGGGTTAAGCAATCAGCCCCAGCATTTT. Encoded protein: CASSLLGLSNQPQHF. The gene calls are TRBV28 and TRBJ1-5; D not resolved. The CDR3 is 15 residues long. CDR1 is MDHEN, CDR2 SYDVKM, per germline. Trimming cost V 2 bases and J 1 base, with 9 bases left between them.

The chain employs TRBV6-1 and TRBJ2-3, with a weak D call TRBD1 (7 bases). The CDR3 consists of 16 residues. V was cut by 5 bases and J by 0 bases, with 15 bases left in between. Germline V gene lookup returns CDR1 MNHNS and CDR2 SASEGT. In DNA, the CDR3 is TGTGCCAGCAGTACCCAACAGGGGACTAGCACAGATACGCAGTATTTT. Translation gives CASSTQQGTSTDTQYF.

The rearrangement joins TRBV5-6 to TRBJ1-2; 7 nucleotides match TRBD1. The CDR3 spans 15 residues. Germline CDR1 and CDR2: SGHDT and YYEEEE. V gave up 0 bases and J gave up 3 bases; unmatched junction bases: 5. In DNA form, the CDR3 reads TGTGCCAGCAGCTTGGGCCAACAGGGGTACTATGGCTACACCTTC. It is translated as CASSLGQQGYYGYTF.

The rearrangement uses TRBV10-3 and TRBJ2-2; a possible D gene is TRBD2 (5 bases). Germline loops: CDR1 ENHRY, CDR2 SYGVKD. Between the trimmed V and J ends, which lost 7 bases and 1 base, there was a span of 7 bases. This CDR3 comprises 13 residues. The chain's CDR3 is CAITAVNTGELFF. CDR3 sequence (DNA): TGTGCCATCACAGCGGTGAACACCGGGGAGCTGTTTTTT.

The chain recombines TRBV5-6 with TRBJ2-1; D is perhaps TRBD1 or TRBD2 (5 bases each). The CDR3 is 14 residues long. Per the germline V gene, CDR1 is SGHDT and CDR2 is YYEEEE. The CDR3 loop reads CVTRGRFGHNEQFF. The DNA of the CDR3 is TGTGTAACTAGGGGTCGATTCGGACACAATGAGCAGTTCTTC.

This rearrangement joins TRBV6-5 to TRBJ1-2, with 10 bases that match TRBD1. Germline CDR1 is MNHEY and CDR2 is SVGAGI. With 1 base clipped from V and 2 bases from J, the junction kept 7 bases outside the gene matches. The CDR3 loop spans 17 amino acids. Written as DNA, the CDR3 is TGTGCCAGCAGTTACTTGGGGACAGGGGCTCAAAACTATGGCTACACCTTC. Translated: CASSYLGTGAQNYGYTF.

This chain connects TRBV4-1 to TRBJ2-3; D might be TRBD1 or TRBD2, each matching 5 bases. The CDR3 extends over 18 amino acids. From germline, CDR1 is MGHRA and CDR2 YSYEKL. Deletions cut 4 bases from V and 2 bases from J, with 22 bases between. The CDR3 coding sequence is TGCGCCAGCAGCCTCCTTCGGGGACGGAATCAATTCACAGATACGCAGTATTTT. Translating gives CASSLLRGRNQFTDTQYF.

The genes are TRBV12-3 or TRBV12-4 and TRBJ2-2; D uncertain. Trimming took 1 base from V and 2 from J, leaving 5 bases between them. There are 14 residues in the CDR3. CDR3 DNA sequence: TGTGCCAGCAGTTTAGGGGAAAACACCGGGGAGCTGTTTTTT. Encoded protein: CASSLGENTGELFF.

This clonotype was counted a few times. V usage is TRBV10-3 and J usage is TRBJ2-3, with 9 bases matching TRBD1. This CDR3 comprises 16 residues. J gave up 8 bases and V 0 bases, and 9 bases lay outside the gene matches. Germline V CDR1 and CDR2: ENHRY, SYGVKD. This chain's CDR3 is CAISESRTGVRGTQYF. As DNA, the CDR3 is TGTGCCATCAGTGAGTCGAGGACAGGGGTGAGGGGTACGCAGTATTTT.

The genes are TRBV3-1 and TRBJ2-5; 8 bases match TRBD1. CDR3 size: 16 residues. Germline values: CDR1 LGHDT, CDR2 YNNKEL (reference sequence). V shed 1 base and J 5 bases; nucleotides not matched to a gene: 9. DNA for the CDR3: TGTGCCAGCAGCCAAGGAGAAGGCAGGGGGCGTGAGACCCAGTACTTC. This encodes CASSQGEGRGRETQYF.

This chain joins TRBV24-1 and TRBJ2-1, with 10 bases matching TRBD2. This CDR3 has 16 amino acids. Germline CDR1 and CDR2: KGHDR and SFDVKD. V was pared by 1 base and J by 4 bases, with 3 bases of the junction left unmatched. CDR3 bases: TGTGCCACCAGTGATTTAGCGGGAGGGGGTTACAATGAGCAGTTCTTC. It codes for CATSDLAGGGYNEQFF.

The rearrangement joins TRBV5-4 to TRBJ2-1; possible D gene TRBD2, 6 bases. The CDR3 totals 15 residues. V shed 3 bases and J shed 8 bases, with 18 bases lying between them. CDR1 is SGHNT and CDR2 is YYREEE in the germline V gene (reference sequence). CDR3 coding DNA: TGTGCCAGCAGCTCTAAGGGCGGGACGGTGGATGAGCAGTTCTTC. Its translation: CASSSKGGTVDEQFF.

The CDR3 DNA reads as TGCGCCAGCAGCGCCAATTCAGGAATCTACACTGAAGCTTTCTTT. Its protein is CASSANSGIYTEAFF. The rearrangement joins TRBV5-1 to TRBJ1-1, with no clear D. CDR3 length equals 15 residues. CDR1 SGHRS and CDR2 YFSETQ come from the germline V gene. Between the trimmed V and J ends, which lost 4 bases and 3 bases, there was a span of 16 bases.

This clonotype was recorded a few times. The rearrangement joins TRBV11-1 to TRBJ2-7; 11 bases align to TRBD2. Trimming took 3 bases from V and 2 from J; bases not matched to a gene: 12. The CDR3 has 18 residues. Per the germline V gene, CDR1 is SGHAT and CDR2 is FQDESV (reference sequence). The CDR3 reads CASSFPLAGGGSPYEQYF. CDR3 bases: TGTGCCAGCAGCTTCCCTCTAGCGGGGGGCGGTAGCCCCTACGAGCAGTACTTC.

V and J are TRBV29-1 and TRBJ2-7, with 10 bases aligning to TRBD2. The CDR3 sequence is 16 residues long. Trimming removed 5 bases from V and 5 bases from J; junction bases left unmatched: 15. Germline assignment: CDR1 SQVTM and CDR2 ANQGSEA. The DNA of the CDR3 is TGCAGCGTTCTCAGCGGGAGGGCCTCACGGTTGGACGAGCAGTACTTC. Encoded protein: CSVLSGRASRLDEQYF.

This sequence joins TRBV7-2 and TRBJ1-1; possibly TRBD1 for D (6 bases). Germline assignment: CDR1 SGHTA and CDR2 FQGNSA. The ends were cut back, 2 bases at V and 4 bases at J, with 11 bases in the middle. This CDR3 is built from 14 residues. The CDR3: CASSLSQGSTEAFF. For the CDR3, the DNA is TGTGCCAGCAGCTTATCACAGGGTAGCACTGAAGCTTTCTTT.

This clonotype was detected a few times. The rearrangement joins TRBV20-1 to TRBJ2-3; 13 bases are shared with TRBD2. V was pared by 2 bases and J by 4 bases, with 6 bases of the junction left unmatched. Germline V gene sequence: CDR1 DFQATT, CDR2 SNEGSKA (reference sequence). The CDR3 contains 16 residues. The CDR3 spells CSARYTSGGAADTQYF. The DNA of the CDR3 is TGCAGTGCTAGATACACTAGCGGGGGGGCCGCAGATACGCAGTATTTT.

This clonotype showed up many times. This chain connects TRBV29-1 to TRBJ1-1; D is perhaps TRBD1 (5 bases). Germline values: CDR1 SQVTM, CDR2 ANQGSEA. The CDR3 length is 14 residues. V was cut by 4 bases and J by 1 base, with 13 bases left in between. The CDR3 loop is CSVVGAAGNTEAFF. Written as DNA, the CDR3 is TGCAGCGTTGTAGGGGCCGCCGGGAACACTGAAGCTTTCTTT.

The V call is TRBV3-1, the J call TRBJ2-3; the D gene is possibly TRBD2 (5 bases). Trimming stripped 0 bases from V and 15 bases from J, with 16 bases between. This CDR3 is built from 13 residues. In germline, CDR1 is LGHDT, CDR2 YNNKEL (reference sequence). The CDR3 DNA reads TGTGCCAGCAGCCAAGAAAAGTTCGCCCGGGAATATTTT. Residues: CASSQEKFAREYF.

The table lists this clonotype with many counts. The chain employs TRBV12-3 or TRBV12-4 and TRBJ1-1; D is uncertain. The ends were cut back, 6 bases at V and 2 bases at J, with 19 bases in the middle. The CDR3 has 16 residues. The CDR3 protein is CASRPTVGHHNTEAFF. The CDR3 DNA reads as TGTGCCAGCAGGCCCACTGTCGGGCACCATAACACTGAAGCTTTCTTT.

The J gene is TRBJ2-7, the V gene TRBV27, with a tentative D call TRBD2 (5 bases). This CDR3 is built from 14 residues. The germline V and J ends were trimmed by 3 bases and 3 bases, with 12 bases remaining between them. Germline V lookup: CDR1 MNHEY, CDR2 SMNVEV (reference sequence). CDR3 DNA sequence: TGTGCCAGCAGTTTCTCGGGGTCAATCTACGAGCAGTACTTC. This gives the protein CASSFSGSIYEQYF.

The chain recombines TRBV12-3 or TRBV12-4 with TRBJ2-1, with 16 bases identical to TRBD2. The V segment lost 5 bases and the J segment 4 bases; nucleotides outside the gene matches: 2. CDR3 length: 16 amino acids. The CDR3 loop is CASSKGLAGGYNEQFF. DNA of the CDR3: TGTGCCAGCAGTAAGGGACTAGCGGGAGGGTACAATGAGCAGTTCTTC.

In its sample, this clonotype was seen a few times. The CDR3 loop is CASRVKTGDQPQHF. For the CDR3, the DNA is TGCGCCAGCAGGGTAAAGACAGGGGATCAGCCCCAGCATTTT. This chain connects TRBV5-1 to TRBJ1-5, with 8 bases identical to TRBD1. The CDR3 spans 14 residues. CDR1 and CDR2 from the germline V gene are SGHRS and YFSETQ. V shed 5 bases and J 5 bases; nucleotides not matched to a gene: 6. The whole variable domain, remainder taken from reference TRBV5-1 and TRBJ1-5, is KAGVTQTPRYLIKTRGQQVTLSCSPISGHRSVSWYQQTPGQGLQFLFEYFSETQRNKGNFPGRFSGRQFSNSRSEMNVSTLELGDSALYLCASRVKTGDQPQHFGDGTRLSIL.

The chain recombines TRBV7-2 with TRBJ1-2; D remains unclear. Trimming removed 3 bases from V and 7 bases from J, with 9 bases in between. The CDR3 totals 12 residues. The V gene's germline CDR1 is SGHTA and CDR2 FQGNSA. The CDR3 spells CASSFSMGGYTF. CDR3 coding DNA: TGTGCCAGCAGCTTCAGTATGGGTGGCTACACCTTC.

This clonotype was recorded at least ten times. The chain has TRBV12-3 or TRBV12-4 and TRBJ2-7, with TRBD2 matching over 9 bases. J lost 6 bases, V lost 5 bases, and 11 bases had no gene match. The CDR3 runs to 15 residues. CDR3 in amino acids: CASSTIAGVPFEQYF. CDR3 DNA: TGTGCCAGCAGTACAATAGCGGGAGTTCCCTTCGAGCAGTACTTC.

The chain couples TRBV12-3 or TRBV12-4 to TRBJ1-2, with 7 positions matching TRBD1. V was clipped by 5 bases and J by 8 bases; unmatched bases: 14. CDR3 length: 15 amino acids. The CDR3: CASSPSGGERWGYTF. As DNA, the CDR3 is TGTGCCAGCAGTCCTTCAGGGGGGGAACGATGGGGCTACACCTTC.

This clonotype has a handful of counts. The chain links TRBV20-1 to TRBJ2-1; the D gene is possibly TRBD2 (6 bases). The germline gives CDR1 DFQATT, CDR2 SNEGSKA (reference sequence). The CDR3 extends over 16 amino acids. Trimming took 3 bases from V and 5 from J, leaving 20 bases between them. DNA for the CDR3: TGCAGTGCTAGTGGTAGCCGGGGCGGGATCAACAATGAGCAGTTCTTC. Translation: CSASGSRGGINNEQFF.

This chain's CDR3 is CSAQQGNYGYTF. CDR3 nucleotide sequence: TGCAGTGCTCAACAGGGGAACTATGGCTACACCTTC. The chain carries TRBV20-1 and TRBJ1-2, with 7 bases lining up with TRBD1. V was clipped by 5 bases and J by 2 bases; unmatched bases: 2. CDR3 length: 12 amino acids. In germline, CDR1 is DFQATT, CDR2 SNEGSKA (reference sequence).

The J gene is TRBJ2-7, the V gene TRBV11-2; D gene ambiguous. The CDR3 is made up of 14 amino acids. The germline V and J ends were trimmed by 2 bases and 0 bases, with 8 bases remaining between them. CDR1 and CDR2 (germline): SGHAT, FQNNGV. CDR3 region: CASSLLWGSYEQYF. CDR3 coding DNA: TGTGCCAGCAGCTTACTGTGGGGCTCCTACGAGCAGTACTTC.

The rearrangement links TRBV12-5 to TRBJ2-6; 10 nucleotides agree with TRBD1. The ends lost 7 bases at V and 0 bases at J; junction bases unmatched: 6. The germline V gene encodes CDR1 LGHNT and CDR2 FRNRAP. This CDR3 has 17 residues. The CDR3 here is CASAPGTGASGANVLTF. CDR3 nucleotides: TGTGCTAGTGCCCCTGGGACAGGGGCCTCTGGGGCCAACGTCCTGACTTTC. Using reference TRBV12-5 and TRBJ2-6 for the parts outside the CDR3, the full variable domain is DARVTQTPRHKVTEMGQEVTMRCQPILGHNTVFWYRQTMMQGLELLAYFRNRAPLDDSGMPKDRFSAEMPDATLATLKIQPSEPRDSAVYFCASAPGTGASGANVLTFGAGSRLTVL.

J is TRBJ2-7 and V is TRBV28; 7 bases are shared with TRBD2. V shed 3 bases and J 3 bases; nucleotides not matched to a gene: 8. The CDR3 covers 15 residues. Germline CDR1 and CDR2: MDHEN and SYDVKM. This CDR3 reads CASSFMREKGYEQYF. Here the CDR3 DNA reads TGTGCCAGCAGTTTCATGCGGGAGAAGGGCTACGAGCAGTACTTC.